This TCR beta chain stems from a study of cytomegalovirus exposure and HLA in healthy donors. Study observations and caveats: The authors reported that TCR beta sequences could predict HLA-A and HLA-B alleles. These predictions were accurate for most subjects in the first cohort. Compared with the approximately 680-donor mean, an Asian-associated ancestry cluster reportedly had fewer N-insertions, according to a later analysis.

The junction had 12 bases not matched to a gene; V was cut back by 5 bases and J by 12 bases. This CDR3 has 14 amino acids. Germline values: CDR1 SGDLS, CDR2 YYNGEE. PCR was performed using 60 Vbeta and 13 Jbeta primers. Clones were sequenced by immunoSEQ multiplex PCR, and TCRdb holds only the in-frame ones, with some missing. Of roughly 120,000 clones in the sample, 80% are singletons; the top ten hold 2.5%. This clone turned up a few times. Its antigen is unidentified. The genes are TRBV9 and TRBJ2-3; TRBD1 matches at 10 bases. Input material: PBMCs. The sequence came from a man younger than 40 in good health and CMV-seronegative. CDR3 nucleotides: TGTGCCAGCAGTCTGACAGGGGGCCAGTCCCCTCAGTATTTT. This sequence encodes CASSLTGGQSPQYF.